This entry lists 16 T cell receptor beta chains sequenced from one sample in a study of human T cells and chemical hapten exposure. The time point here: patch test 1, 2 weeks after DPC sensitization. Treatment meaning: therapeutic diphenylcyclopropenone sensitization with weekly scalp DPC. Using its own MiXCR run on the RACE reads, TCRdb lists one record per CDR3 protein. The repertoire holds under 85,000 distinct CDR3 sequences, with about 9.3% as singletons. This specimen was whole blood, taken in connection with sensitization to the hapten diphenylcyclopropenone (DPC). The receptors originated from a woman in her forties or fifties with alopecia areata. Some clones in this sample may be carry-over from other donors' samples.

Only a few counts were recorded for this clonotype. This chain joins TRBV9 and TRBJ2-3; D is unresolved. Trimming left V 4 bases short and J 0 bases short, with 15 bases between. This CDR3 is built from 16 residues. Germline V lookup: CDR1 SGDLS, CDR2 YYNGEE. Written as DNA, the CDR3 is TGTGCCAGCAGCCCGCGGACCCGTCTTAGCACAGATACGCAGTATTTT. It encodes CASSPRTRLSTDTQYF.

This clonotype has only a few counts. This sequence joins TRBV7-2 and TRBJ2-1; 8 bases map to TRBD2. Germline-derived CDR1 and CDR2 are SGHTA and FQGNSA. Trimming took 5 bases from V and 0 from J; bases not matched to a gene: 9. The CDR3 consists of 17 residues. CDR3 nucleotide sequence: TGTGCCAGCAGCCACGGGGCGGGAGGCCCCTCCTACAATGAGCAGTTCTTC. It codes for CASSHGAGGPSYNEQFF.

This clonotype was seen repeatedly, ten times or more. The CDR3 DNA follows: TGCGCCAGCAGCTTAAGGCCCCCGAGGGAGCAGTTCTTC. Its protein is CASSLRPPREQFF. J is TRBJ2-1 and V is TRBV5-1; D is undetermined. Looked up from germline, CDR1 is SGHRS and CDR2 is YFSETQ. The CDR3 is made up of 13 amino acids. V lost 2 bases, J lost 10 bases, and 13 bases lay in between.

This clonotype was recorded many times. The CDR3 spells CASKEYNQPQHF. The CDR3 DNA is TGTGCCAGTAAAGAGTACAATCAGCCCCAGCATTTT. This chain links TRBV19 with TRBJ1-5; D remains unclear. Trimming pared 7 bases from V and 3 bases from J, leaving 7 bases between. Germline CDR1 is LNHDA and CDR2 is SQIVND (reference sequence). This CDR3 comprises 12 residues.

This clonotype was picked up a small number of times. This chain joins TRBV24-1 and TRBJ2-2, with 12 bases that match TRBD1. With 4 bases clipped from V and 3 bases from J, the junction kept 17 bases outside the gene matches. This CDR3 has 21 residues. Per the germline V gene, CDR1 is KGHDR and CDR2 is SFDVKD. Here the CDR3 reads CATSDLYAGTGGGSDTGELFF. DNA of the CDR3: TGTGCCACCAGTGACTTATACGCCGGGACAGGGGGCGGGTCGGACACCGGGGAGCTGTTTTTT.

In this sample, this clonotype turned up a few times. The CDR3 DNA reads as TGCGCCAGCAGCTTTGGGTCTGTCCAAGAGACCCAGTACTTC. Its protein is CASSFGSVQETQYF. This chain links TRBV5-1 with TRBJ2-5; no clear D gene. The ends were cut back, 2 bases at V and 1 base at J, with 9 bases in the middle. Looked up from germline, CDR1 is SGHRS and CDR2 is YFSETQ. The CDR3 contains 14 residues.

In its sample, this clonotype was seen a few times. This sequence joins TRBV30 and TRBJ1-5, with 8 bases fitting TRBD1. CDR3 size: 14 residues. The trim removed 1 base at V and 4 bases at J, leaving 3 bases unmatched. The germline CDR1 and CDR2 sequences are GTSNPN and SVGIG (reference sequence). The CDR3: CAWSGTGYNQPQHF. CDR3 nucleotide sequence: TGTGCCTGGAGTGGGACAGGGTATAATCAGCCCCAGCATTTT.

The CDR3 is CSVSRGLGGAEAFF. The CDR3 DNA reads TGCAGCGTTTCAAGGGGGTTGGGAGGGGCTGAAGCTTTCTTT. The rearrangement uses TRBV29-1 and TRBJ1-1, with D maybe TRBD1 (6 bases). Trimming left V 5 bases short and J 6 bases short, with 19 bases between. The CDR3 consists of 14 residues. Germline values: CDR1 SQVTM, CDR2 ANQGSEA. The full variable domain, completed using reference TRBV29-1 and TRBJ1-1, is SAVISQKPSRDICQRGTSLTIQCQVDSQVTMMFWYRQQPGQSLTLIATANQGSEATYESGFVIDKFPISRPNLTFSTLTVSNMSPEDSSIYLCSVSRGLGGAEAFFGQGTRLTVV.

J is TRBJ2-3 and V is TRBV4-1, with D maybe TRBD2 (5 bases). The germline V gene encodes CDR1 MGHRA and CDR2 YSYEKL. The CDR3 sequence is 13 residues long. V lost 1 base to trimming and J lost 5 bases, with 7 bases between them. CDR3 coding DNA: TGCGCCAGCAGCCAAGCGGGGTTAGATACGCAGTATTTT. Amino acid sequence: CASSQAGLDTQYF.

J is TRBJ2-1 and V is TRBV4-3; D gene unclear. CDR1 and CDR2 (germline): LGHNA, YSLEER. Trimming took 3 bases from V and 7 from J, leaving 10 bases between them. This CDR3 is 13 amino acids long. This CDR3 reads CASSHSVGNEQFF. CDR3 in DNA: TGCGCCAGCAGCCATTCGGTCGGGAATGAGCAGTTCTTC.

This clonotype was seen at least ten times. DNA of the CDR3: TGTGCCATCAGTGAGTCCGAAGAGACCCAGTACTTC. Translating it yields CAISESEETQYF. V is TRBV10-3 and J is TRBJ2-5; D is unclear. With 0 bases removed from V and 3 bases from J, the gap between germline ends came to 2 bases. The germline gives CDR1 ENHRY, CDR2 SYGVKD. This CDR3 region has 12 residues.

This clonotype has just a few counts. The CDR3 sequence: CSVSPRPNTEAFF. The CDR3 region has the DNA TGCAGCGTTTCGCCGAGGCCTAACACTGAAGCTTTCTTT. This sequence joins TRBV29-1 and TRBJ1-1; D gene ambiguous. Trimming took 5 bases from V and 2 from J, leaving 12 bases between them. The germline gives CDR1 SQVTM, CDR2 ANQGSEA. The CDR3 has 13 amino acids.

This clonotype was found a few times. The J gene is TRBJ1-1, the V gene TRBV7-2; 8 bases are a match to TRBD1. The J segment lost 1 base and the V segment lost 3 bases, leaving 4 bases of the junction unmatched. CDR1 and CDR2 from the germline V gene are SGHTA and FQGNSA. The CDR3 consists of 15 residues. The CDR3 nucleotides read TGTGCCAGCAGCTTGGCAGGGGGCTGGAACACTGAAGCTTTCTTT. Translating it yields CASSLAGGWNTEAFF.

This clonotype was detected ten times or more. The chain combines TRBV19 with TRBJ2-2, with 7 bases aligning to TRBD2. After removal of 2 bases from V and 4 bases from J, the junction contained 4 bases not matched to a gene. The CDR3 runs 15 residues. Germline V gene lookup returns CDR1 LNHDA and CDR2 SQIVND (reference sequence). The chain's CDR3 is CASSIRTSSTGELFF. For the CDR3, the DNA is TGTGCCAGTAGTATACGGACTAGTTCCACCGGGGAGCTGTTTTTT.

Ten or more counts support this clonotype. The chain combines TRBV19 with TRBJ2-3; 8 bases align to TRBD2. The ends lost 6 bases at V and 2 bases at J; junction bases unmatched: 10. The CDR3 is made up of 16 amino acids. CDR1 and CDR2 from the germline V gene are LNHDA and SQIVND (reference sequence). CDR3 sequence: CASRSTSAAYTDTQYF. The CDR3, as DNA: TGTGCCAGTAGGTCGACTAGCGCCGCTTACACAGATACGCAGTATTTT.

The V and J genes are TRBV6-6 and TRBJ2-7, with TRBD2 identical over 7 bases. Germline lookup yields CDR1 MNHNY and CDR2 SVGAGI (reference sequence). Trimming took 4 bases from V and 7 from J; bases not matched to a gene: 1. The CDR3 totals 11 residues. The CDR3 DNA follows: TGTGCCAGCAGTTTTAGCGGGGAGCAGTACTTC. Translated, it gives CASSFSGEQYF.